These T cell receptor beta chains were read from a single sample in a study of T cells after posttransplantation cyclophosphamide. Profiling relied on immunoSEQ multiplex PCR, and the TCRdb table lists in-frame clones only, not all of them. The sample lists about 47,000 clones, about 90% occurring once. Sequenced material: PBMCs. The receptors come from a woman between 50 and 59 years old in good health and a related stem cell transplant donor. CDR3s include the opening cysteine and the closing phenylalanine or tryptophan. The D gene is left open where the match is weak. Part of the rows lack a size; the others show once, few, many or a class for expanded clones.

CDR3nt: TGTGCCAGCAGCTTAGCGCGGCAGGGGGAGAATGGCTACACCTTC
CDR3aa: CASSLARQGENGYTF
d_gene: TRBD1
abundance: NA
v_gene: TRBV7-9
j_gene: TRBJ1-2

CDR3nt: TGTGCCAGCAGCCCGGCGCGGGGGGGGGCTGCTGGCTACACCTTC
CDR3aa: CASSPARGGAAGYTF
d_gene: NA
abundance: NA
v_gene: TRBV7-6
j_gene: TRBJ1-2

CDR3nt: TGTGCCAGCAGCCAGGACATTGGGACCGGGGAGCTGTTTTTT
CDR3aa: CASSQDIGTGELFF
d_gene: NA
abundance: NA
v_gene: TRBV14
j_gene: TRBJ2-2

CDR3nt: TGTGCCAGCAGCTACACCGGGACAGGGAGGTTGGAGACCCAGTACTTC
CDR3aa: CASSYTGTGRLETQYF
d_gene: TRBD1
abundance: NA
v_gene: TRBV5-6
j_gene: TRBJ2-5

CDR3nt: TGTGCCAGCAGCTTGAAAGGGGCGGTTGAGCAGTTCTTC
CDR3aa: CASSLKGAVEQFF
d_gene: NA
abundance: NA
v_gene: TRBV5-6
j_gene: TRBJ2-1

CDR3nt: TGTGCCAGCAGCCCAATCCGGCTAGCTCCGCAGTACTTC
CDR3aa: CASSPIRLAPQYF
d_gene: NA
abundance: NA
v_gene: TRBV11-2
j_gene: TRBJ2-7

CDR3nt: TGTGCCAGCAGCTTAGTGGGGACAGGGGGCTATGGCTACACCTTC
CDR3aa: CASSLVGTGGYGYTF
d_gene: TRBD1
abundance: NA
v_gene: TRBV7-2
j_gene: TRBJ1-2

CDR3nt: TGCAGTGCGGGACGGGGGATCGGCTACACCTTC
CDR3aa: CSAGRGIGYTF
d_gene: NA
abundance: NA
v_gene: TRBV20-1
j_gene: TRBJ1-2

CDR3nt: TGTGCCTGGAGTGCGGCAGGGCCCGCTTACAATCAGCCCCAGCATTTT
CDR3aa: CAWSAAGPAYNQPQHF
d_gene: NA
abundance: NA
v_gene: TRBV30
j_gene: TRBJ1-5

CDR3nt: TGTGCCAGCAGCTCACAGGGGGCGTTGACTGAAGCTTTCTTT
CDR3aa: CASSSQGALTEAFF
d_gene: TRBD1
abundance: NA
v_gene: TRBV7-9
j_gene: TRBJ1-1

CDR3nt: TGTGCCAGCAGCTTGGCTAGCGGAAGATACAATGAGCAGTTCTTC
CDR3aa: CASSLASGRYNEQFF
d_gene: TRBD2
abundance: NA
v_gene: TRBV5-4
j_gene: TRBJ2-1

CDR3nt: TGCGCCAGCAGTCCTTCGGCGGATCCGTGGACCCAGTACTTC
CDR3aa: CASSPSADPWTQYF
d_gene: NA
abundance: NA
v_gene: TRBV10-2
j_gene: TRBJ2-5

CDR3nt: TGTGCCAGTCTCTCCGGATCGCGGGGGTACGCGAACACCGGGGAGCTGTTTTTT
CDR3aa: CASLSGSRGYANTGELFF
d_gene: TRBD2
abundance: NA
v_gene: TRBV19
j_gene: TRBJ2-2

CDR3nt: TGTGCCAGCAGCACATTAGCGGGGGGGAGGACCGGGGAGCTGTTTTTT
CDR3aa: CASSTLAGGRTGELFF
d_gene: TRBD2
abundance: NA
v_gene: TRBV11-2
j_gene: TRBJ2-2

CDR3nt: TGTGCCAGCAGCTCGGGACAGGGGATTGGCTACACCTTC
CDR3aa: CASSSGQGIGYTF
d_gene: TRBD1
abundance: NA
v_gene: TRBV7-3
j_gene: TRBJ1-2

CDR3nt: TGTGCCAGCAGCGTAGGGCTAGCGGGAGTCGGAGACAATGAGCAGTTCTTC
CDR3aa: CASSVGLAGVGDNEQFF
d_gene: TRBD2
abundance: NA
v_gene: TRBV9
j_gene: TRBJ2-1

CDR3nt: TGTGCCAGCAGTTTATACTACTACGAGCAGTACTTC
CDR3aa: CASSLYYYEQYF
d_gene: NA
abundance: NA
v_gene: TRBV28
j_gene: TRBJ2-7

CDR3nt: TGTGCCAGCAGCTTGGGTCAGGGCAGGGACACCATATATTTT
CDR3aa: CASSLGQGRDTIYF
d_gene: NA
abundance: NA
v_gene: TRBV5-5
j_gene: TRBJ1-3

CDR3nt: TGCAGCGTTGATCTAAGGGACCACCGAGGACTAGCGTACGAGCAGTACTTC
CDR3aa: CSVDLRDHRGLAYEQYF
d_gene: TRBD2
abundance: NA
v_gene: TRBV29-1
j_gene: TRBJ2-7

CDR3nt: TGCAGCGTTCGGCGGGAGACCTACAATGAGCAGTTCTTC
CDR3aa: CSVRRETYNEQFF
d_gene: TRBD2
abundance: NA
v_gene: TRBV29-1
j_gene: TRBJ2-1

CDR3nt: TGTGCCAGCAGCAAGGACAGGGGGGGCACTGAAGCTTTCTTT
CDR3aa: CASSKDRGGTEAFF
d_gene: TRBD1
abundance: NA
v_gene: TRBV13
j_gene: TRBJ1-1

CDR3nt: TGTGCCAGCTTCAGGGGTAGCTCCTACAATGAGCAGTTCTTC
CDR3aa: CASFRGSSYNEQFF
d_gene: NA
abundance: NA
v_gene: TRBV2
j_gene: TRBJ2-1

CDR3nt: TGTGCCAGCAGCTTGGTTCCCGTCGGGTACGAGCAGTACTTC
CDR3aa: CASSLVPVGYEQYF
d_gene: NA
abundance: NA
v_gene: TRBV5-6
j_gene: TRBJ2-7

CDR3nt: TGCGCCAGCAGTGAGGTTCCGGCTAGCGGGACGCGGAACGAGCAGTACTTC
CDR3aa: CASSEVPASGTRNEQYF
d_gene: TRBD2
abundance: NA
v_gene: TRBV10-2
j_gene: TRBJ2-7

CDR3nt: TGTGCCAGTATCCAGGGACTAGGGGGGACCCAGTACTTC
CDR3aa: CASIQGLGGTQYF
d_gene: TRBD2
abundance: NA
v_gene: TRBV19
j_gene: TRBJ2-5

CDR3nt: TGTGCCAGCAGCGTAGTTGGGCGCAATGAGCAGTTCTTC
CDR3aa: CASSVVGRNEQFF
d_gene: NA
abundance: NA
v_gene: TRBV9
j_gene: TRBJ2-1

CDR3nt: TGTGCCAGCAGTGGTGTGGAGGCTGAAGCTTTCTTT
CDR3aa: CASSGVEAEAFF
d_gene: NA
abundance: NA
v_gene: TRBV2
j_gene: TRBJ1-1

CDR3nt: TGTGCCAGCAAGGGACAGCCCGCAGATACGCAGTATTTT
CDR3aa: CASKGQPADTQYF
d_gene: TRBD1
abundance: NA
v_gene: TRBV6-1
j_gene: TRBJ2-3

CDR3nt: TGTGCCAGCAGCGGGACATACATGAACACTGAAGCTTTCTTT
CDR3aa: CASSGTYMNTEAFF
d_gene: NA
abundance: NA
v_gene: TRBV25-1
j_gene: TRBJ1-1

CDR3nt: TGTGCCAGCAGCGTCCGACTAGCGGGGTCCTACAATGAGCAGTTCTTC
CDR3aa: CASSVRLAGSYNEQFF
d_gene: TRBD2
abundance: NA
v_gene: TRBV9
j_gene: TRBJ2-1

CDR3nt: TGTGCCAGCAAGGGGAGGGCCTCCTACAATGAGCAGTTCTTC
CDR3aa: CASKGRASYNEQFF
d_gene: TRBD2
abundance: once
v_gene: TRBV4-2
j_gene: TRBJ2-1

CDR3nt: TGTGCCAGCAGGCCGGACAGGGCACCGAACACTGAAGCTTTCTTT
CDR3aa: CASRPDRAPNTEAFF
d_gene: TRBD1
abundance: once
v_gene: TRBV7-2
j_gene: TRBJ1-1

CDR3nt: TGCGCCAGCAGCCAAGATTGGGGGGCTGGAAACACCATATATTTT
CDR3aa: CASSQDWGAGNTIYF
d_gene: NA
abundance: NA
v_gene: TRBV4-1
j_gene: TRBJ1-3

CDR3nt: TGTGCCAGCAGCGTAGAGGTGGGCAGGGTCGATGAGCAGTTCTTC
CDR3aa: CASSVEVGRVDEQFF
d_gene: NA
abundance: NA
v_gene: TRBV9
j_gene: TRBJ2-1

CDR3nt: TGTGCCAGCAGCCTGTCAGGGTCAGCTAACTATGGCTACACCTTC
CDR3aa: CASSLSGSANYGYTF
d_gene: NA
abundance: NA
v_gene: TRBV25-1
j_gene: TRBJ1-2

CDR3nt: TGTGCCAGCAGCCATAGTTTACAGGGGTCCCACGAGCAGTACTTC
CDR3aa: CASSHSLQGSHEQYF
d_gene: TRBD1
abundance: NA
v_gene: TRBV5-6
j_gene: TRBJ2-7

CDR3nt: TGTGCCAGCAGTTTATCAGGGGTTAGCTTCTGGGAGACCCAGTACTTC
CDR3aa: CASSLSGVSFWETQYF
d_gene: NA
abundance: once
v_gene: TRBV27
j_gene: TRBJ2-5